Presented here are 12 T cell receptor beta chains from one specimen sequenced in a study of Graves' ophthalmopathy and Graves' hyperthyroidism. TCR beta CDR3 amplification used RNA transcripts. HTBI primers primed a first-round RT-PCR, and a second-round multiplex PCR followed. One entry per CDR3 protein, called by TCRdb with MiXCR from the multiplex PCR reads. The sample holds about 400,000 distinct CDR3 sequences; just over 15% are singletons and the top ten take 5.5% to 8%. The sample consisted of peripheral blood. These TCRs come from a woman aged 18-29 years with stable Graves' hyperthyroidism.

The table lists this clonotype with many counts. V is TRBV29-1 and J is TRBJ1-2, with D unresolved. The CDR3 covers 11 residues. In germline, CDR1 is SQVTM, CDR2 ANQGSEA. Trimming took off 3 bases at V and 7 bases at J, with 9 bases between the two ends. The CDR3 loop reads CSVENSAGYTF. DNA for the CDR3: TGCAGCGTTGAGAACAGCGCTGGCTACACCTTC.

This clonotype was counted at least ten times. This chain joins TRBV20-1 and TRBJ2-7, with D maybe TRBD1 (6 bases). The germline V and J ends were trimmed by 5 bases and 6 bases, with 14 bases remaining between them. The CDR3 spans 12 residues. CDR1 DFQATT and CDR2 SNEGSKA come from the germline V gene (reference sequence). The CDR3 loop reads CSAQGDIGEQYF. The CDR3 DNA reads as TGCAGTGCTCAAGGGGACATTGGCGAGCAGTACTTC.

This chain uses TRBV19 with TRBJ1-5, with D tentatively TRBD1 (6 bases). The germline gives CDR1 LNHDA, CDR2 SQIVND (reference sequence). The length of the CDR3 is 18 residues. Trimming pared 3 bases from V and 0 bases from J, leaving 18 bases between. The CDR3 loop reads CASSIAGTSTYSNQPQHF. Here the CDR3 DNA reads TGTGCCAGTAGTATCGCCGGGACAAGTACTTATAGCAATCAGCCCCAGCATTTT.

This clonotype has a count of ten or more. This rearrangement joins TRBV19 to TRBJ2-7; 8 positions match TRBD1. Germline trimming cut 7 bases from V and 5 bases from J; bases unmatched to any gene: 7. Germline loops: CDR1 LNHDA, CDR2 SQIVND (reference sequence). CDR3 size: 13 residues. In nucleotides, the CDR3 is TGTGCCAGTATCGGACAGGGAGCCCACGAGCAGTACTTC. Protein product: CASIGQGAHEQYF.

This clonotype was observed many times. This sequence joins TRBV2 and TRBJ2-5, with TRBD1 as a possible D gene (6 bases). CDR1 and CDR2 from the germline V gene are SNHLY and FYNNEI. The CDR3 is 17 amino acids. V was cut by 5 bases and J by 6 bases, with 25 bases left in between. The CDR3 reads CASSRPSGTSFLKTQYF. CDR3 sequence (DNA): TGTGCCAGCAGTAGGCCCTCCGGGACATCCTTTTTGAAGACCCAGTACTTC. The whole variable domain, remainder taken from reference TRBV2 and TRBJ2-5, is EPEVTQTPSHQVTQMGQEVILRCVPISNHLYFYWYRQILGQKVEFLVSFYNNEISEKSEIFDDQFSVERPDGSNFTLKIRSTKLEDSAMYFCASSRPSGTSFLKTQYFGPGTRLLVL.

With respect to this clonotype: Being one base from a much bigger clone, this may be a read error. The rearrangement links TRBV7-2 to TRBJ2-7; unclear D gene. The germline V gene encodes CDR1 SGHTA and CDR2 FQGNSA. V was trimmed by 5 bases and J by 7 bases, leaving 15 bases between them. The CDR3 sequence is 13 residues long. The CDR3 DNA follows: TGTGCCAGCAGCCCCCGTCACCGTCGGGAGCAGTACTTC. Protein product: CASSPRHRREQYF.

This clonotype was detected many times. The chain links TRBV6-5 to TRBJ2-5, with a tentative D call TRBD2 (7 bases). Trimming removed 2 bases at V and 4 bases at J, with 11 bases between. Germline V gene sequence: CDR1 MNHEY, CDR2 SVGAGI. The CDR3 totals 14 residues. CDR3 region: CASSYRGAGETQYF. CDR3 DNA: TGTGCCAGCAGTTACCGGGGGGCGGGAGAGACCCAGTACTTC.

Many counts were recorded for this clonotype. The chain is built from TRBV6-9 and TRBJ1-6; 8 positions agree with TRBD1. Germline V gene data show CDR1 as MNHGY and CDR2 as SVAAGI. This CDR3 is 18 amino acids long. V trimming: 2 bases; J trimming: 9 bases; junction bases outside the gene matches: 15. CDR3 protein: CASSYPPDRADCGSPLHF. DNA of the CDR3: TGTGCCAGCAGTTATCCCCCGGACAGGGCCGATTGTGGTTCACCCCTCCACTTT.

This clonotype has just a few counts. The genes are TRBV2 and TRBJ2-3; 8 bases agree with TRBD2. Germline loops: CDR1 SNHLY, CDR2 FYNNEI. The CDR3 has 15 amino acids. The J segment lost 4 bases and the V segment lost 6 bases, leaving 9 bases of the junction unmatched. Written as DNA, the CDR3 is TGTGCCAGCAGGTCCCGGGGGGGCAGTCCAGATACGCAGTATTTT. Encoded protein: CASRSRGGSPDTQYF.

This clonotype was counted only a few times. One base away lies a much larger clone, so this may be a sequencing read error. The J gene is TRBJ1-5, the V gene TRBV6-1, with a tentative D call TRBD1 (5 bases). This CDR3 comprises 14 residues. Germline V gene lookup returns CDR1 MNHNS and CDR2 SASEGT. The V end lost 10 bases, the J end lost 5 bases, and 18 bases lay between the germline ends. The CDR3 coding sequence is TGTGCCACCCAGGGAGACATCGTCGATCAGCCCCAGCATTTT. Protein product: CATQGDIVDQPQHF.

This clonotype was seen only a few times. A much larger clone lies a single base off, so this may be a read error. The chain uses TRBV19 and TRBJ1-1; no definite D call. V lost 5 bases and J lost 7, with 14 bases in between. Germline CDR1 and CDR2: LNHDA and SQIVND (reference sequence). The CDR3 is made up of 13 amino acids. The CDR3, as DNA: TGTGCCAGTAGTCCGAGGCAGAGCGTTGAAGCTTTCTTT. Translation: CASSPRQSVEAFF.

Concerning this clonotype: Sequence at one end of the junction differs from germline and may be a read error. V is TRBV14 and J is TRBJ2-5; TRBD1 aligns across 9 bases. CDR1 and CDR2 (germline): SGHDN, FVKESK. This CDR3 spans 14 amino acids. CDR3 protein: CGSSQNRGLETQYF. CDR3 sequence (DNA): TGTGGCAGCAGCCAGAACAGGGGGCTGGAGACCCAGTACTTC.